This T cell receptor beta chain is drawn from a study of cytomegalovirus exposure and HLA in healthy donors. This clone is a singleton in its sample. The PCR had 60 Vbeta and 13 Jbeta primers. The table came from immunoSEQ multiplex PCR; TCRdb's copy has only in-frame clones and leaves some out. The sample has roughly 150,000 clones; around 80% are singletons. The CDR3 loop spans 16 amino acids. Germline assignment: CDR1 MNHEY and CDR2 SMNVEV (reference sequence). V was shortened by 6 bases and J by 0 bases, with 15 bases between the two germline ends. The chain recombines TRBV27 with TRBJ2-1; unclear D gene. Sequenced input: PBMCs. The sequence was collected from a girl aged 10-17 years in good health and CMV-seropositive. The CDR3 DNA sequence: TGTGCCAGCAGGTTCGCCGTGGCCAACTCCTACAATGAGCAGTTCTTC. It yields the protein CASRFAVANSYNEQFF.